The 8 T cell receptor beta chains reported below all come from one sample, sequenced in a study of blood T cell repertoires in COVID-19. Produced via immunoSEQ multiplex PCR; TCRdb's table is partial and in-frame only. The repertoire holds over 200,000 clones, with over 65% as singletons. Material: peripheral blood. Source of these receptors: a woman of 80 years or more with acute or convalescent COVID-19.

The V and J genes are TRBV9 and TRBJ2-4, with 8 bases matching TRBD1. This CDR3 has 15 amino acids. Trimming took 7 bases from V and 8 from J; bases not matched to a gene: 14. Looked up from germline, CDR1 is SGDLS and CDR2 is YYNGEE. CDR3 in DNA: TGTGCCAGCGCCCAGTCGGGACAGGTTGGGGACATTCAGTACTTC. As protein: CASAQSGQVGDIQYF.

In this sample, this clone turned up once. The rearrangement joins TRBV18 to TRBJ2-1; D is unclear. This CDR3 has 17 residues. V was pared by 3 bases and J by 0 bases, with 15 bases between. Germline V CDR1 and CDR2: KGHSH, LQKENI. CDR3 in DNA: TGTGCCAGCTCACCTCCCTCGGGTAGTAACTCCTACAATGAGCAGTTCTTC. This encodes CASSPPSGSNSYNEQFF.

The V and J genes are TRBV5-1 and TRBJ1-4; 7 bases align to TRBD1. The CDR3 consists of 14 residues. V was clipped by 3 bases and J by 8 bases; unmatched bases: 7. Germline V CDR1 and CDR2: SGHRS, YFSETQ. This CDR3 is CASSWTGPEEKLFF. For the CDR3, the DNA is TGCGCCAGCAGCTGGACAGGCCCGGAGGAAAAACTGTTTTTT. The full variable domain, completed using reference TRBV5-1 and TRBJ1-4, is KAGVTQTPRYLIKTRGQQVTLSCSPISGHRSVSWYQQTPGQGLQFLFEYFSETQRNKGNFPGRFSGRQFSNSRSEMNVSTLELGDSALYLCASSWTGPEEKLFFGSGTQLSVL.

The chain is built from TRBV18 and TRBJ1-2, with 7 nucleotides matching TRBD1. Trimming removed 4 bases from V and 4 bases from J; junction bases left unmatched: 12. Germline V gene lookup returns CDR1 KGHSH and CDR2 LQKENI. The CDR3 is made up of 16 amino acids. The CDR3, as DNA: TGTGCCAGCTCACTAACTAGGGGGCTAACTCCCTATGGCTACACCTTC. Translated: CASSLTRGLTPYGYTF.

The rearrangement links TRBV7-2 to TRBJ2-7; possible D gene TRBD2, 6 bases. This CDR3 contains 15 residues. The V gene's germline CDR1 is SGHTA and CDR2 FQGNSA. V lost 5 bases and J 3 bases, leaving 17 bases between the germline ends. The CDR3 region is CASSLQGGSGYEQYF. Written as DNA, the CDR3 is TGTGCCAGCAGCCTCCAAGGTGGTAGCGGCTACGAGCAGTACTTC.

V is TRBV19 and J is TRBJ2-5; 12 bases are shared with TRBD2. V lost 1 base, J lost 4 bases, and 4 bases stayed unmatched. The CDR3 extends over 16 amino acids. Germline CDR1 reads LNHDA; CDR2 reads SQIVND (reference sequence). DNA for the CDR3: TGTGCCAGTAGTATAGGGGGGACTAGCGGGTCAGAGACCCAGTACTTC. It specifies CASSIGGTSGSETQYF.

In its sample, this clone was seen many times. CDR3 amino acids: CASSQDRRTSGRSFYEQYF. The CDR3 nucleotides are TGTGCCAGCAGCCAAGATAGACGGACTAGCGGGAGATCTTTCTACGAGCAGTACTTC. This chain uses TRBV14 with TRBJ2-7, with 13 bases matching TRBD2. CDR3 size: 19 residues. With 0 bases clipped from V and 3 bases from J, the junction kept 11 bases outside the gene matches. In germline, CDR1 is SGHDN, CDR2 FVKESK. Based on the CDR3 plus reference TRBV14 and TRBJ2-7, the full variable domain is EAGVTQFPSHSVIEKGQTVTLRCDPISGHDNLYWYRRVMGKEIKFLLHFVKESKQDESGMPNNRFLAERTGGTYSTLKVQPAELEDSGVYFCASSQDRRTSGRSFYEQYFGPGTRLTVT.

CDR3 coding DNA: TGTGCCAGCAGCCAAGAAGAAGGACTAGCGGGAAAAGGAGAGACCCAGTACTTC. Protein sequence: CASSQEEGLAGKGETQYF. This chain connects TRBV3-1 (or the pseudogene TRBV3-2) to TRBJ2-5; TRBD2 aligns across 12 bases. CDR1 LGHDT and CDR2 YNNKEL come from the germline V gene (reference sequence). Trimming at V came to 0 bases and at J to 4 bases, leaving 9 bases not matched to a gene. The CDR3 sequence is 18 residues long.